A single sample is the source of the 21 T cell receptor beta chains below, sequenced in a study of T cells in Graves' hyperthyroidism and ophthalmopathy. The investigators amplified TCR beta CDR3 regions from RNA transcripts. With the HTBI primer set, the TCR CDR3 went through a first round of RT-PCR. TCRdb re-derived calls from the multiplex PCR reads in MiXCR, one entry per CDR3 protein. This sample has 360,000 or so distinct CDR3 sequences; 15% to 20% occur once, and the top ten carry around 16%. The specimen sequenced was blood. The receptors were sampled from a woman aged 40 to 50 with Graves' ophthalmopathy.

This clonotype appeared many times. The chain combines TRBV4-3 with TRBJ1-1; D not certain. Germline-derived CDR1 and CDR2 are LGHNA and YSLEER. The ends were cut back, 2 bases at V and 5 bases at J, with 18 bases in the middle. CDR3 length: 16 amino acids. The CDR3 nucleotides read TGCGCCAGCAGCCAAAACCTCGCCGGGTTAACAACTGAAGCTTTCTTT. This translates into CASSQNLAGLTTEAFF.

This clonotype was seen ten or more times. This CDR3 is CASSPDRVVTGELFF. The CDR3 bases are TGTGCCAGCAGCCCGGACAGGGTGGTCACCGGGGAGCTGTTTTTT. The chain links TRBV7-2 to TRBJ2-2; 8 bases are shared with TRBD1. The CDR3 sequence is 15 residues long. Germline lookup yields CDR1 SGHTA and CDR2 FQGNSA. V lost 5 bases, J lost 4 bases, and 6 bases stayed unmatched.

This clonotype has at least ten counts. J is TRBJ2-7 and V is TRBV12-3 or TRBV12-4; a possible D gene is TRBD2 (6 bases). V lost 2 bases, J lost 6 bases, and 8 bases lay in between. The CDR3 is made up of 12 amino acids. CDR3 DNA sequence: TGTGCCAGCAGTTTACCGGGACTCGAGCAGTACTTC. Protein product: CASSLPGLEQYF.

The chain couples TRBV6-1 to TRBJ1-1, with 8 bases lining up with TRBD1. In germline, CDR1 is MNHNS, CDR2 SASEGT. After removal of 7 bases from V and 4 bases from J, the junction contained 8 bases not matched to a gene. The CDR3 covers 14 residues. The CDR3 reads CASKPTGAATEAFF. CDR3 in DNA: TGTGCCAGCAAACCGACAGGGGCGGCCACTGAAGCTTTCTTT.

There are many counts of this clonotype. The chain carries TRBV10-3 and TRBJ2-2; D might be TRBD1 (6 bases). In germline, CDR1 is ENHRY, CDR2 SYGVKD. The CDR3 runs to 13 residues. V was clipped by 7 bases and J by 7 bases, with 13 bases between them. CDR3 coding DNA: TGTGCCATCAAGGGGGAAGGGGACGGGGAGCTGTTTTTT. Encoded protein: CAIKGEGDGELFF.

This clonotype was found many times. The V call is TRBV27, the J call TRBJ1-1, with a possible D match to TRBD1 (5 bases). V was pared by 4 bases and J by 2 bases, with 11 bases between. CDR3 length: 14 residues. Germline CDR1 and CDR2: MNHEY and SMNVEV (reference sequence). CDR3 region: CASSSRQLNTEAFF. The CDR3 DNA is TGTGCCAGCAGTTCCCGACAGCTTAACACTGAAGCTTTCTTT.

There are many counts of this clonotype. V usage is TRBV12-3 or TRBV12-4 and J usage is TRBJ2-6; D is ambiguous. V gave up 5 bases and J gave up 2 bases, with 7 bases separating them. This CDR3 is built from 14 residues. Written as DNA, the CDR3 is TGTGCCAGCAGTCCGCGGACTGGGGCCAACGTCCTGACTTTC. This gives the protein CASSPRTGANVLTF.

The V and J genes are TRBV20-1 and TRBJ1-5; 8 positions match TRBD1. This CDR3 comprises 13 residues. V lost 6 bases, J lost 5 bases, and 6 bases stayed unmatched. The germline V gene has CDR1 DFQATT and CDR2 SNEGSKA (reference sequence). The CDR3 DNA is TGCAGTGCAACGGACAGGGACTATCAGCCCCAGCATTTT. This codes for CSATDRDYQPQHF.

Only one count was recorded for this clonotype. The chain recombines TRBV11-2 with TRBJ2-7; 8 bases align to TRBD1. There are 16 residues in the CDR3. Per the germline V gene, CDR1 is SGHAT and CDR2 is FQNNGV. With 4 bases clipped from V and 3 bases from J, the junction kept 11 bases outside the gene matches. CDR3 amino acids: CASSSQTGAGNYEQYF. In DNA form, the CDR3 reads TGTGCCAGCAGCTCTCAGACAGGGGCTGGAAACTACGAGCAGTACTTC.

The chain has TRBV4-3 and TRBJ2-2; 14 nucleotides align to TRBD2. This CDR3 comprises 17 residues. J gave up 8 bases and V 3 bases, and 8 bases lay outside the gene matches. Per the germline V gene, CDR1 is LGHNA and CDR2 is YSLEER. CDR3 protein: CASSQGGLAGVLGELFF. The CDR3 coding sequence is TGCGCCAGCAGCCAGGGGGGACTAGCGGGAGTTTTAGGGGAGCTGTTTTTT.

In this sample, this clonotype turned up many times. The chain combines TRBV28 with TRBJ2-7, with D maybe TRBD1 (6 bases). The CDR3 runs 14 residues. Germline-derived CDR1 and CDR2 are MDHEN and SYDVKM. The germline V and J ends were trimmed by 5 bases and 3 bases, with 14 bases remaining between them. CDR3 DNA: TGTGCCAGCAGTCAAGACAGGAAAGTCTACGAGCAGTACTTC. This gives the protein CASSQDRKVYEQYF.

This clonotype has a count of ten or more. This chain links TRBV24-1 with TRBJ2-5; 8 positions match TRBD2. Germline V CDR1 and CDR2: KGHDR, SFDVKD. The length of the CDR3 is 14 residues. J was trimmed by 5 bases and V by 9 bases; bases with no gene match: 10. The CDR3 DNA is TGTGCCACCGGATCAGCGGGAGTAGGGGAGACCCAGTACTTC. It specifies CATGSAGVGETQYF.

The sample holds many counts of this clonotype. This chain links TRBV11-2 with TRBJ1-2; maybe TRBD1 (5 bases). The CDR3 has 15 amino acids. V lost 4 bases and J 4 bases, leaving 16 bases between the germline ends. Germline V gene lookup returns CDR1 SGHAT and CDR2 FQNNGV. In nucleotides, the CDR3 is TGTGCCAGCAGCTCGGGTCCGGGGGACGGCTATGGCTACACCTTC. Its translation is CASSSGPGDGYGYTF. Together with reference TRBV11-2 and TRBJ1-2, the CDR3 gives the full variable domain: EAGVAQSPRYKIIEKRQSVAFWCNPISGHATLYWYQQILGQGPKLLIQFQNNGVVDDSQLPKDRFSAERLKGVDSTLKIQPAKLEDSAVYLCASSSGPGDGYGYTFGSGTRLTVV.

This clonotype was observed many times. V is TRBV11-2 and J is TRBJ1-1; D is unclear. Trimming removed 5 bases at V and 3 bases at J, with 10 bases between. The germline CDR1 and CDR2 sequences are SGHAT and FQNNGV. The CDR3 has 13 amino acids. The CDR3 is CASSPRTDTEAFF. The CDR3 nucleotides read TGTGCCAGCAGCCCCCGGACCGACACTGAAGCTTTCTTT. The variable domain in full, with the rest retrieved from reference TRBV11-2 and TRBJ1-1, is EAGVAQSPRYKIIEKRQSVAFWCNPISGHATLYWYQQILGQGPKLLIQFQNNGVVDDSQLPKDRFSAERLKGVDSTLKIQPAKLEDSAVYLCASSPRTDTEAFFGQGTRLTVV.

Many counts were recorded for this clonotype. The conserved final phenylalanine or tryptophan is absent from the CDR3, which likely points to a read error. The rearrangement joins TRBV27 to TRBJ2-3; D gene ambiguous. The CDR3 length is 14 residues. Per germline, CDR1 MNHEY and CDR2 SMNVEV (reference sequence). Trimming shortened V by 6 bases and J by 6 bases, and 16 bases separated the two germline ends. This chain's CDR3 is CASSLAPLGDTQYL. The DNA of the CDR3 is TGTGCCAGCAGCTTAGCCCCTTTGGGGGATACGCAGTATCTT.

The chain joins TRBV24-1 to TRBJ1-1, with D possibly matching TRBD1 (6 bases). Germline-derived CDR1 and CDR2 are KGHDR and SFDVKD. V was cut by 1 base and J by 0 bases, with 11 bases left in between. The CDR3 spans 16 residues. In DNA, the CDR3 is TGTGCCACCAGTGATTTCAAAGGACAGCTGAACACTGAAGCTTTCTTT. Encoded protein: CATSDFKGQLNTEAFF.

This chain links TRBV7-9 with TRBJ1-5; tentative D call: TRBD1 (5 bases). From germline, CDR1 is SEHNR and CDR2 FQNEAQ (reference sequence). V gave up 5 bases and J gave up 3 bases, with 14 bases separating them. The CDR3 runs to 15 residues. CDR3 coding DNA: TGTGCCAGCAGCGTCGGGACGGCCGACAATCAGCCCCAGCATTTT. Protein: CASSVGTADNQPQHF.

This clonotype was counted ten times or more. This chain uses TRBV7-2 with TRBJ2-5; 7 bases are a match to TRBD2. V shed 5 bases, J shed 5 bases, and the junction held 8 bases outside the gene matches. CDR3 length equals 14 residues. CDR1 and CDR2 from the germline V gene are SGHTA and FQGNSA. This chain's CDR3 is CASSKTGTMETQYF. DNA for the CDR3: TGTGCCAGCAGCAAGACCGGGACTATGGAGACCCAGTACTTC.

This clonotype has at least ten counts. The DNA for the CDR3 is TGTGCCAGTAGTATAATTGGACGGGTGAACACTGAAGCTTTCTTT. It is translated as CASSIIGRVNTEAFF. V gene TRBV19 combines with J gene TRBJ1-1; D is ambiguous. Germline CDR1 LNHDA, CDR2 SQIVND (reference sequence). This CDR3 comprises 15 residues. V shed 2 bases and J shed 0 bases, with 10 bases lying between them.

This clonotype has ten or more counts. The chain is built from TRBV6-1 and TRBJ1-2; no definite D call. The CDR3 is made up of 13 amino acids. Germline V gene sequence: CDR1 MNHNS, CDR2 SASEGT. V was shortened by 2 bases and J by 8 bases, with 12 bases between the two germline ends. DNA of the CDR3: TGTGCCAGCAGTGAAAGAGCGGGGTACGGCTACACCTTC. The encoded protein is CASSERAGYGYTF.

The chain couples TRBV6-2 or TRBV6-3 to TRBJ1-1; 7 positions agree with TRBD1. The germline gives CDR1 MNHEY, CDR2 SVGEGT. V was pared by 2 bases and J by 5 bases, with 14 bases of the junction left unmatched. CDR3 size: 17 residues. The CDR3 sequence is CASSYVRGGEWNTEAFF. The CDR3 DNA follows: TGTGCCAGCAGTTACGTCAGAGGGGGCGAATGGAATACTGAAGCTTTCTTT.